Presented here are 27 T cell receptor beta chains from one specimen sequenced in a study of CD8 T cells in ankylosing spondylitis (dated by TCRdb to between 2016 and 2019). Summary of the overall study and its limitations: A TCR beta motif made up of several highly homologous amino acid variants appeared to be characteristic of blood from ankylosing spondylitis patients.

No antigens are known for them. The library relied on 5' RACE. Sequencing instrument: Illumina HiSeq 2500. TCRdb redid the processing of the public reads, applying fastp at Q25 and MiXCR, and retained in-frame beta chains. Every entry covers one CDR3 protein and lists the most common genes and DNA from its rows. The sample records approximately 550,000 distinct CDR3 sequences, roughly 13% of which are singletons. Approximately 7% of the sample comes from the top ten. Input material: blood, either unsorted or a sorted T cell fraction (not recorded which). The receptors were sampled from a male donor with ankylosing spondylitis.

With regard to this clonotype: It is unclear where the CDR3 begins or ends on the DNA, so no DNA is shown, and the CDR3 is as TCRdb lists it. This CDR3 reads CASSKVASGSYEQYF. This chain joins TRBV21-1 and TRBJ2-7; the table assigns TRBD2, which was not confirmed against the DNA. TRBV21-1 is shown as a pseudogene. The CDR3 region is 15 residues in length, termini included.

V is TRBV6-5 and J is TRBJ2-7; D not resolved. Germline V gene lookup returns CDR1 MNHEY and CDR2 SVGAGI. Trimming pared 4 bases from V and 3 bases from J, leaving 13 bases between. The CDR3 contains 14 residues. CDR3 loop: CASSFPGPDYEQYV. CDR3 in DNA: TGTGCCAGCAGTTTCCCGGGCCCCGACTACGAGCAGTACGTC.

This sequence joins TRBV10-1 and TRBJ2-3; possible D gene TRBD2, 7 bases. From germline, CDR1 is WNHNN and CDR2 SYGVQD (reference sequence). The CDR3 consists of 15 residues. V lost 2 bases, J lost 6 bases, and 15 bases lay in between. For the CDR3, the DNA is TGCGCCAGCAGTGAGAGGAAGGGGGGGACGGATACGCAGTATTTT. This translates into CASSERKGGTDTQYF.

This chain links TRBV7-9 with TRBJ1-6; D remains ambiguous. Germline CDR1 reads SEHNR; CDR2 reads FQNEAQ (reference sequence). Trimming took off 1 base at V and 6 bases at J, with 10 bases between the two ends. The CDR3 has 15 amino acids. For the CDR3, the DNA is TGTGCCAGCAGCTTAGACGCTCCGGGTAATTCACCCCTCCACTTT. Translated: CASSLDAPGNSPLHF.

The chain couples TRBV5-5 to TRBJ2-3; D is unresolved. Trimming pared 2 bases from V and 2 bases from J, leaving 9 bases between. Germline CDR1 is SGHKS and CDR2 is YYEKEE (reference sequence). The CDR3 has 14 residues. The CDR3 sequence: CASSFDAFTDTQYF. The CDR3 DNA is TGTGCCAGCAGCTTTGACGCATTCACAGATACGCAGTATTTT.

The genes are TRBV10-3 and TRBJ2-1; D remains ambiguous. Germline CDR1 reads ENHRY; CDR2 reads SYGVKD. With 6 bases removed from V and 6 bases from J, the gap between germline ends came to 12 bases. The length of the CDR3 is 13 residues. In DNA form, the CDR3 reads TGTGCCATCAGAACCCAAGACGGCAATGAGCAGTTCTTC. Protein sequence: CAIRTQDGNEQFF.

The chain has TRBV11-2 and TRBJ2-1; 8 nucleotides line up with TRBD2. This CDR3 has 18 amino acids. Germline V gene data show CDR1 as SGHAT and CDR2 as FQNNGV. The V and J ends lost 2 bases and 1 base, in that order; junction bases with no gene match: 10. The CDR3 region is CASSLFRSGGRSYNEQFF. The CDR3 DNA follows: TGTGCCAGCAGCTTATTTCGGAGCGGCGGGAGGTCCTACAATGAGCAGTTCTTC.

The chain links TRBV20-1 to TRBJ1-4; 7 bases match TRBD1. J lost 6 bases, V lost 0 bases, and 7 bases had no gene match. This CDR3 contains 15 residues. CDR1 is DFQATT and CDR2 is SNEGSKA in the germline V gene (reference sequence). This chain's CDR3 is CSAREDGQDHEKLFF. The CDR3 DNA is TGCAGTGCTAGAGAGGACGGACAGGATCATGAAAAACTGTTTTTT.

The table lists this clonotype with many counts. The chain couples TRBV11-2 to TRBJ2-3, with D unclear. The V end lost 5 bases, the J end lost 6 bases, and 15 bases lay between the germline ends. The germline CDR1 and CDR2 sequences are SGHAT and FQNNGV. The CDR3 runs 14 residues. CDR3 bases: TGTGCCAGCAGCCCAAACGCGAGTCGGGATACGCAGTATTTT. This translates into CASSPNASRDTQYF.

The chain employs TRBV20-1 and TRBJ2-5; D possibly corresponds to TRBD2 (6 bases). Looked up from germline, CDR1 is DFQATT and CDR2 is SNEGSKA (reference sequence). Trimming cost V 3 bases and J 5 bases, with 13 bases left between them. This CDR3 is built from 13 residues. In DNA, the CDR3 is TGCAGTGCTAGGGAGGGAACGATCGAGACCCAGTACTTC. Protein: CSAREGTIETQYF.

This clonotype came up many times. The chain couples TRBV24-1 to TRBJ2-7, with D unclear. With 4 bases removed from V and 0 bases from J, the gap between germline ends came to 6 bases. This CDR3 contains 13 residues. Germline CDR1 reads KGHDR; CDR2 reads SFDVKD. The CDR3: CATSDRISYEQYF. The CDR3 region has the DNA TGTGCCACCAGTGACAGGATCTCCTACGAGCAGTACTTC.

This clonotype occurred a few times. This rearrangement joins TRBV25-1 to TRBJ1-4; maybe TRBD1 (6 bases). Germline values: CDR1 MGHDK, CDR2 SYGVNS. This CDR3 is 15 amino acids long. The V and J ends lost 3 bases and 6 bases respectively, with 14 bases between them. CDR3 nucleotides: TGTGCCAGCAGTGACTCGGGGGCCTCCCATGAAAAACTGTTTTTT. Its protein product is CASSDSGASHEKLFF.

At least ten counts were recorded for this clonotype. The V gene is TRBV11-1, the J gene TRBJ2-1; 12 bases agree with TRBD2. The CDR3 runs 18 residues. The junction had 5 bases not matched to a gene; V was cut back by 1 base and J by 1 base. Germline assignment: CDR1 SGHAT and CDR2 FQDESV (reference sequence). CDR3 nucleotides: TGTGCCAGCAGCTTAGGACTAGCGGGAGAAAAGTCCTACAATGAGCAGTTCTTC. It specifies CASSLGLAGEKSYNEQFF.

The chain recombines TRBV28 with TRBJ2-7, with 10 bases aligning to TRBD2. Trimming took 6 bases from V and 2 from J; bases not matched to a gene: 4. Germline CDR1 reads MDHEN; CDR2 reads SYDVKM. There are 14 residues in the CDR3. The CDR3 nucleotides read TGTGCCAGCAGCCGGACTAGCGGTACCTACGAGCAGTACGTC. This sequence encodes CASSRTSGTYEQYV.

Only a few counts were recorded for this clonotype. V usage is TRBV7-2 and J usage is TRBJ2-1; D may be TRBD1 (6 bases). This CDR3 is 15 amino acids long. Deletions cut 1 base from V and 10 bases from J, with 17 bases between. Germline CDR1 SGHTA, CDR2 FQGNSA. The CDR3 loop is CASSLGDRKVYEQFF. CDR3 DNA: TGTGCCAGCAGCTTAGGTGACAGGAAGGTTTACGAGCAGTTCTTC.

This clonotype was picked up many times. This sequence joins TRBV12-3 or TRBV12-4 and TRBJ1-2; D call uncertain. The CDR3 runs to 13 residues. The V and J ends lost 2 bases and 8 bases respectively, with 12 bases between them. The DNA of the CDR3 is TGTGCCAGCAGTTTAAGACCTCCCTGGGGCTACACCTTC. It translates to CASSLRPPWGYTF.

This clonotype was found many times. The chain joins TRBV12-3 or TRBV12-4 to TRBJ2-3; D possibly uses TRBD1 or TRBD2 (5 bases each). This CDR3 spans 16 amino acids. Trimming pared 5 bases from V and 0 bases from J, leaving 15 bases between. CDR3 region: CASSPGTGGSTDTQYF. For the CDR3, the DNA is TGTGCCAGCAGTCCCGGGACGGGTGGTAGCACAGATACGCAGTATTTT.

This clonotype was recorded a few times. The chain links TRBV5-1 to TRBJ2-3, with 11 bases that match TRBD2. The CDR3 is 16 residues long. Germline assignment: CDR1 SGHRS and CDR2 YFSETQ. With V trimmed by 4 bases and J by 2 bases, 6 bases remained unmatched. The CDR3 nucleotides are TGCGCCAGCAGCCTGGGGACTAGCGGACACACAGATACGCAGTATTTT. Translated: CASSLGTSGHTDTQYF.

The rearrangement joins TRBV20-1 to TRBJ1-5; D is uncertain. The V and J ends lost 5 bases and 3 bases respectively, with 14 bases between them. Germline assignment: CDR1 DFQATT and CDR2 SNEGSKA (reference sequence). The CDR3 is made up of 14 amino acids. CDR3 sequence: CSAASSYLNQPQHF. The CDR3 DNA is TGCAGTGCTGCTTCCTCTTACCTCAATCAGCCCCAGCATTTT.

This clonotype was seen a handful of times. The chain combines TRBV10-3 with TRBJ2-1; TRBD1 is a possible D gene (5 bases). This CDR3 is built from 13 residues. V lost 10 bases, J lost 5 bases, and 15 bases lay in between. Per the germline V gene, CDR1 is ENHRY and CDR2 is SYGVKD. This CDR3 reads CATSNRIDNEQFF. The CDR3 DNA sequence: TGTGCCACCTCAAACAGGATCGACAATGAGCAGTTCTTC.

The chain couples TRBV12-3 or TRBV12-4 to TRBJ2-1, with 11 bases matching TRBD2. The CDR3 is 17 amino acids. The J segment lost 9 bases and the V segment lost 4 bases, leaving 14 bases of the junction unmatched. The CDR3 here is CASSSYLDSGRAGEQFF. CDR3 sequence (DNA): TGTGCCAGCAGTTCGTACTTAGATAGCGGGAGGGCGGGTGAGCAGTTCTTC.

The chain joins TRBV12-3 or TRBV12-4 to TRBJ2-1; weak D call: TRBD2 (6 bases). The CDR3 has 13 residues. Trimming shortened V by 6 bases and J by 9 bases, and 15 bases separated the two germline ends. DNA for the CDR3: TGTGCCAGCAGGGCGGGACTCCATATTGAGCAGTTCTTC. As protein: CASRAGLHIEQFF.

This clonotype showed up just a few times. The V and J genes are TRBV19 and TRBJ1-5, with 7 bases identical to TRBD1. With V trimmed by 7 bases and J by 6 bases, 15 bases remained unmatched. Germline lookup yields CDR1 LNHDA and CDR2 SQIVND (reference sequence). This CDR3 comprises 16 residues. The CDR3 protein is CASTTSGDREAQPQHF. DNA of the CDR3: TGTGCCAGTACCACCAGCGGTGACAGGGAGGCTCAGCCCCAGCATTTT. Full variable domain (outside the CDR3, taken from reference TRBV19 and TRBJ1-5): DGGITQSPKYLFRKEGQNVTLSCEQNLNHDAMYWYRQDPGQGLRLIYYSQIVNDFQKGDIAEGYSVSREKKESFPLTVTSAQKNPTAFYLCASTTSGDREAQPQHFGDGTRLSIL.

V and J are TRBV7-9 and TRBJ2-6; the match to TRBD1 covers 8 bases. This CDR3 is 14 amino acids long. V lost 3 bases, J lost 15 bases, and 10 bases stayed unmatched. Germline V gene data show CDR1 as SEHNR and CDR2 as FQNEAQ (reference sequence). DNA of the CDR3: TGTGCCAGCAGCTTTGGCCGACAGGGGCGTACCCTGACTTTC. Translated, it gives CASSFGRQGRTLTF.

This clonotype was found many times. The chain employs TRBV24-1 and TRBJ2-1, with TRBD2 identical over 14 bases. The CDR3 covers 13 residues. V shed 9 bases, J shed 9 bases, and the junction held 3 bases outside the gene matches. Germline CDR1 reads KGHDR; CDR2 reads SFDVKD. The CDR3 sequence is CATGLAGGGEQFF. Written as DNA, the CDR3 is TGTGCCACCGGACTAGCGGGAGGTGGTGAGCAGTTCTTC.

The genes are TRBV6-1 and TRBJ2-1; 14 nucleotides agree with TRBD2. From germline, CDR1 is MNHNS and CDR2 SASEGT. This CDR3 comprises 17 residues. The V gene end was trimmed by 6 bases and the J gene end by 1 base; junction bases not matched to a gene: 5. CDR3 sequence reads: CASSPGLAGGSYNEQFF. Here the CDR3 DNA reads TGTGCCAGCAGCCCTGGACTAGCGGGAGGTTCCTACAATGAGCAGTTCTTC.

This chain uses TRBV29-1 with TRBJ2-5; D ambiguous. Germline V CDR1 and CDR2: SQVTM, ANQGSEA. Trimming stripped 1 base from V and 5 bases from J, with 17 bases between. This CDR3 contains 15 residues. CDR3 amino acids: CSVEGQPGSRETQYF. In nucleotides, the CDR3 is TGCAGCGTTGAAGGCCAACCCGGGTCAAGGGAGACCCAGTACTTC. The full variable domain, rest sourced from reference TRBV29-1 and TRBJ2-5, is SAVISQKPSRDICQRGTSLTIQCQVDSQVTMMFWYRQQPGQSLTLIATANQGSEATYESGFVIDKFPISRPNLTFSTLTVSNMSPEDSSIYLCSVEGQPGSRETQYFGPGTRLLVL.